The rows below give T cell receptor beta chains drawn from one sample of a study of blood T cell repertoires in COVID-19. Measured with immunoSEQ multiplex PCR; TCRdb has only the in-frame clones, and not every one. The sample records about 59,000 clones, approximately 89% being singletons. The sample comprised peripheral blood. The origin of the receptors is a man between 60 and 70 years old with active or convalescent COVID-19. CDR3s include the opening cysteine and the closing phenylalanine or tryptophan. Fields, in order: V gene, clone size, D gene, J gene, CDR3 protein, CDR3 DNA. A D gene is named only where the DNA matches it firmly. Rows may omit the clone size; those that give it use once, few, many or a size class.

>TRBV5-8|-|TRBD1|TRBJ1-1
CASSPGTGRITEAFF
TGTGCCAGCAGCCCTGGGACAGGGAGAATCACTGAAGCTTTCTTT
>TRBV9|-|-|TRBJ1-1
CASSVPMNTEAFF
TGTGCCAGCAGCGTTCCCATGAACACTGAAGCTTTCTTT
>TRBV10-1|-|TRBD1|TRBJ1-5
CASSESWTGNNQPQHF
TGCGCCAGCAGTGAGTCGTGGACAGGGAACAATCAGCCCCAGCATTTT
>TRBV9|once|TRBD2|TRBJ2-3
CASSPSGGADTQYF
TGTGCCAGCTCGCCTAGCGGGGGTGCAGATACGCAGTATTTT
>TRBV4-3|-|TRBD1|TRBJ1-2
CASSRSGQGYGYTF
TGCGCCAGCAGCCGCTCGGGACAGGGATATGGCTACACCTTC
>TRBV5-6|-|TRBD1|TRBJ1-3
CASSLVGQGAGNTIYF
TGTGCCAGCAGCTTGGTGGGACAGGGGGCTGGAAACACCATATATTTT
>TRBV4-3|-|-|TRBJ2-7
CASSSRRDEQYF
TGCGCCAGCAGCTCTCGTAGAGACGAGCAGTACTTC
>TRBV4-1|-|TRBD2|TRBJ2-3
CASSSGTSGGDTQYF
TGCGCCAGCAGTTCCGGGACTAGCGGGGGGGATACGCAGTATTTT
>TRBV4-1|-|TRBD1|TRBJ2-7
CASSTERGLNNEQYF
TGCGCCAGCAGCACAGAGAGGGGGCTCAACAACGAGCAGTACTTC
>TRBV7-9|-|-|TRBJ2-3
CASSSRLGGTDTQYF
TGTGCCAGCAGCTCCAGACTAGGGGGCACAGATACGCAGTATTTT
>TRBV11-2|-|TRBD1|TRBJ1-1
CASSLEGFRRQGARGTEAFF
TGTGCCAGCAGCTTAGAGGGGTTTCGGAGACAGGGGGCGCGGGGCACTGAAGCTTTCTTT
>TRBV7-8|many|TRBD2|TRBJ2-1
CASSHWTSGVYNEQFF
TGTGCCAGCAGCCATTGGACTAGCGGGGTATACAATGAGCAGTTCTTC
>TRBV12-5|once|TRBD1|TRBJ2-3
CASGLVLWTGDTDTQYF
TGTGCTAGTGGTTTGGTACTCTGGACAGGGGACACAGATACGCAGTATTTT
>TRBV6-6|once|-|TRBJ1-1
CASSYRHSNTEAFF
TGTGCCAGCAGTTATCGACACTCGAACACTGAAGCTTTCTTT
>TRBV5-1|-|-|TRBJ1-4
CASTLQTGSNEKLFF
TGCGCCAGCACCCTTCAGACTGGGAGTAATGAAAAACTGTTTTTT
>TRBV5-4|-|TRBD2|TRBJ2-3
CASGPSGGLPTDTQYF
TGTGCCTCCGGTCCTAGCGGGGGGTTGCCCACAGATACGCAGTATTTT
>TRBV10-3|-|-|TRBJ1-1
CAISPTIGRGNTEAFF
TGTGCCATCAGTCCGACGATTGGTCGAGGGAACACTGAAGCTTTCTTT
>TRBV5-1|few|-|TRBJ2-5
CASSLAASEKTQYF
TGCGCCAGCAGCTTGGCGGCTAGCGAGAAGACCCAGTACTTC
>TRBV10-1|-|TRBD1|TRBJ2-2
CATSRDRGNTGELFF
TGCGCCACTTCCCGGGACAGAGGGAACACCGGGGAGCTGTTTTTT
>TRBV25-1|-|TRBD1|TRBJ2-3
CASSDPRRGQATDTQYF
TGTGCCAGCAGTGATCCCCGCCGCGGACAGGCCACAGATACGCAGTATTTT
>TRBV19|-|-|TRBJ1-6
CASSLSGESPLHF
TGTGCCAGTAGTCTTTCAGGCGAATCACCCCTCCACTTT
>TRBV19|-|TRBD1|TRBJ2-7
CASPGQSYEQYF
TGTGCCAGCCCGGGACAGTCCTACGAGCAGTACTTC
>TRBV7-8|-|-|TRBJ1-2
CASSPTRSEGGYTF
TGTGCCAGCAGCCCTACCCGGTCGGAGGGTGGCTACACCTTC
>TRBV5-1|once|TRBD1|TRBJ2-7
CASSPQPGQERPYEQYF
TGCGCCAGCAGCCCGCAACCGGGACAGGAAAGACCCTACGAGCAGTACTTC
>TRBV19|-|-|TRBJ1-5
CASSIGSQPFNQPQHF
TGTGCCAGTAGTATAGGGTCACAGCCATTTAATCAGCCCCAGCATTTT
>TRBV7-6|-|TRBD1|TRBJ1-3
CASSLGTGTSGNTIYF
TGTGCCAGCAGCTTAGGGACAGGGACTTCTGGAAACACCATATATTTT
>TRBV24-1|-|-|TRBJ2-2
CAVREDTGELFF
TGTGCCGTCCGGGAAGACACCGGGGAGCTGTTTTTT
>TRBV6-5|once|TRBD1|TRBJ2-7
CASSMTGLHEQYF
TGTGCCAGCAGCATGACAGGGCTCCACGAGCAGTACTTC
>TRBV4-1|few|-|TRBJ1-4
CASSQAGGNEKLFF
TGCGCCAGCAGCCAAGCGGGGGGGAATGAAAAACTGTTTTTT